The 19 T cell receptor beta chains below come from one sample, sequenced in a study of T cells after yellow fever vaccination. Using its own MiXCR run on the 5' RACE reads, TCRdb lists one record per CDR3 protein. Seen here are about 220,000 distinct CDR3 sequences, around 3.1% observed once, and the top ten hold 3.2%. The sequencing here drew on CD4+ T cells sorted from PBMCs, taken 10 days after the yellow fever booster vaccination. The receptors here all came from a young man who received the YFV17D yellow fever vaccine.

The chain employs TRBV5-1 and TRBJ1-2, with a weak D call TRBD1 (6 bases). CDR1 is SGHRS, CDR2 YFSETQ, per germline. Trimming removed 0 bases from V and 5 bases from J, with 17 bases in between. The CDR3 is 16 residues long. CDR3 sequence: CASSLAKGHYSYGYTF. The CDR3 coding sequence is TGCGCCAGCAGCTTGGCTAAGGGACACTATTCTTATGGCTACACCTTC.

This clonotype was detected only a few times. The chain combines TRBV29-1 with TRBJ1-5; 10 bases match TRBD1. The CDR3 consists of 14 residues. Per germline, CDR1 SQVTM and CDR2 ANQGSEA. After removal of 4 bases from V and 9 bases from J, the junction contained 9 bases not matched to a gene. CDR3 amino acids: CSVAPGQGSGPQHF. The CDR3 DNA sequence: TGCAGCGTTGCCCCGGGACAGGGGAGTGGGCCCCAGCATTTT.

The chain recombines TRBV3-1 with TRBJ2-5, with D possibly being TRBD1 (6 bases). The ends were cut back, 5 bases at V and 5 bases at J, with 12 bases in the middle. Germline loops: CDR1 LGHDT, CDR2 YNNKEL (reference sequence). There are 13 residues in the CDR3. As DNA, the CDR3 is TGTGCCAGCAGCGCCGCAGGGGCCGAGACCCAGTACTTC. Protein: CASSAAGAETQYF.

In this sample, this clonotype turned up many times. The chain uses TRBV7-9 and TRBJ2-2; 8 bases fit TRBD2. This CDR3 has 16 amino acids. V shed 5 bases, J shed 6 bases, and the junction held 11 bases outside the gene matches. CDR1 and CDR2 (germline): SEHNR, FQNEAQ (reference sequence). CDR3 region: CASSPHGTSNPGELFF. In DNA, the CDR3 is TGTGCCAGCAGCCCGCACGGGACTAGTAATCCCGGGGAGCTGTTTTTT.

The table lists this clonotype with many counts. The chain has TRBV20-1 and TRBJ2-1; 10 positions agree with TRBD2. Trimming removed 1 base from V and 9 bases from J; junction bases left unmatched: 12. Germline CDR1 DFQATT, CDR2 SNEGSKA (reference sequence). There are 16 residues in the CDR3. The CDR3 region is CSARAPLAGVVGEQFF. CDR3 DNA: TGCAGTGCTAGAGCTCCGCTAGCGGGGGTAGTAGGTGAGCAGTTCTTC.

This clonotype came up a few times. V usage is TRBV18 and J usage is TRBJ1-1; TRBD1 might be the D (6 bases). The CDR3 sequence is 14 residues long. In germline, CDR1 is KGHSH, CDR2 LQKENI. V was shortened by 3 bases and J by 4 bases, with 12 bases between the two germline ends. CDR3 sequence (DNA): TGTGCCAGCTCACCCCGGGGGGCCCTCACTGAAGCTTTCTTT. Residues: CASSPRGALTEAFF.

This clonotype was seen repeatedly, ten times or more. The CDR3 loop is CASSRRQVNTEAFF. The CDR3 DNA reads TGTGCCAGCAGCCGCCGACAGGTGAACACTGAAGCTTTCTTT. V is TRBV7-9 and J is TRBJ1-1; maybe TRBD1 (6 bases). CDR3 length: 14 amino acids. Looked up from germline, CDR1 is SEHNR and CDR2 is FQNEAQ (reference sequence). The V gene lost 5 bases and the J gene lost 0 bases, with 10 bases spanning the gap.

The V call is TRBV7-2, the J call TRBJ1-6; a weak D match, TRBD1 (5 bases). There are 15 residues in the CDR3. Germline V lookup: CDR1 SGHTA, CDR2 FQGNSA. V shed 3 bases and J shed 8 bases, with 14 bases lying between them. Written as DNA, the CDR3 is TGTGCCAGCAGCTTTGTATCAGGGTGGGATTCACCCCTCCACTTT. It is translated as CASSFVSGWDSPLHF.

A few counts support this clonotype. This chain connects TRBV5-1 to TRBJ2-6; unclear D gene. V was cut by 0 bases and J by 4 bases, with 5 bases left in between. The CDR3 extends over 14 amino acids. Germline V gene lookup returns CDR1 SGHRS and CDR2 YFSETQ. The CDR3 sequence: CASSLDTGANVLTF. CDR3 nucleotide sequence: TGCGCCAGCAGCTTGGATACCGGGGCCAACGTCCTGACTTTC.

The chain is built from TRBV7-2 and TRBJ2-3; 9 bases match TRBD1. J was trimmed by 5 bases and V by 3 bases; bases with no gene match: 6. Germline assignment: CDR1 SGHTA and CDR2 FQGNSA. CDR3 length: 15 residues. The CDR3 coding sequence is TGTGCCAGCAGCTTGAACAGGGGGCAGGTAGATACGCAGTATTTT. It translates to CASSLNRGQVDTQYF. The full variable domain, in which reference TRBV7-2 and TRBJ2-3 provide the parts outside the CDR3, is GAGVSQSPSNKVTEKGKDVELRCDPISGHTALYWYRQSLGQGLEFLIYFQGNSAPDKSGLPSDRFSAERTGGSVSTLTIQRTQQEDSAVYLCASSLNRGQVDTQYFGPGTRLTVL.

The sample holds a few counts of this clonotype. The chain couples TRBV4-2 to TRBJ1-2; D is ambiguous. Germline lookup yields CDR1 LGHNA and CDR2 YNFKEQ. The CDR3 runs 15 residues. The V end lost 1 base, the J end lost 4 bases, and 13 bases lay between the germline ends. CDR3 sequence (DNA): TGTGCCAGCAGCCAAGTAGGTAATCCAAGCTATGGCTACACCTTC. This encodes CASSQVGNPSYGYTF.

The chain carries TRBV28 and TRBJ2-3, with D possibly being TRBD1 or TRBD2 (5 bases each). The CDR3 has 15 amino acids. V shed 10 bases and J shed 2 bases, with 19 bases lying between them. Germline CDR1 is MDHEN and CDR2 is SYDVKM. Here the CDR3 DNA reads TGTGCCACCCAGACCGGGACGAACCCCACAGATACGCAGTATTTT. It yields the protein CATQTGTNPTDTQYF.

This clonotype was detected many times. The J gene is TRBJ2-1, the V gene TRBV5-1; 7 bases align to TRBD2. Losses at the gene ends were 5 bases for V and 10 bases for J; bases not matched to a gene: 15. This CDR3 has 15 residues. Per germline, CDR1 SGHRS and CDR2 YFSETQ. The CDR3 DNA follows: TGCGCCAGCAGGGGTTTGTCGAGCGGGATTGGGGAGCAGTTCTTC. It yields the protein CASRGLSSGIGEQFF.

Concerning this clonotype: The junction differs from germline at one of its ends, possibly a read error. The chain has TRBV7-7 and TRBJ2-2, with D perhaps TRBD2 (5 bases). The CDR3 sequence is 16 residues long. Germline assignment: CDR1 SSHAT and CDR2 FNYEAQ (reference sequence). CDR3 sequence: CASSLIGEGNTGELFF. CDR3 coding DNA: TGTGCTAGCAGCTTAATTGGAGAGGGGAACACCGGGGAGCTGTTTTTT.

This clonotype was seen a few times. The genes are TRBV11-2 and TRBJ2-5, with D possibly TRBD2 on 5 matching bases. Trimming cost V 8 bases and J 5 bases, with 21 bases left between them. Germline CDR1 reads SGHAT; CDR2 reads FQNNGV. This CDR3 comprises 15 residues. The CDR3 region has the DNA TGTGCCAGCGGGAGAGGTGGGCCGGGCCGGGAGACCCAGTACTTC. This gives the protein CASGRGGPGRETQYF. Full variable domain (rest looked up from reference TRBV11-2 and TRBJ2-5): EAGVAQSPRYKIIEKRQSVAFWCNPISGHATLYWYQQILGQGPKLLIQFQNNGVVDDSQLPKDRFSAERLKGVDSTLKIQPAKLEDSAVYLCASGRGGPGRETQYFGPGTRLLVL.

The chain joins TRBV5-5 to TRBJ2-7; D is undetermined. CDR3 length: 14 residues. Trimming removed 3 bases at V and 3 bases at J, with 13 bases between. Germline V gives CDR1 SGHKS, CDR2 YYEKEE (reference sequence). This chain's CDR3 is CASSWVQAGYEQYV. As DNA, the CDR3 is TGTGCCAGCAGCTGGGTTCAGGCCGGCTACGAGCAGTACGTC.

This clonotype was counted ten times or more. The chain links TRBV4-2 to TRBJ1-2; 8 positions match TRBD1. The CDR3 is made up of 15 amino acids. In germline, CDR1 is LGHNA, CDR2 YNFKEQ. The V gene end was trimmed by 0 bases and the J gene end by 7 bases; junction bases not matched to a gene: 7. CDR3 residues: CASSQERTGLSGYTF. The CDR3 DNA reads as TGTGCCAGCAGCCAAGAAAGGACAGGGCTTAGTGGCTACACCTTC.

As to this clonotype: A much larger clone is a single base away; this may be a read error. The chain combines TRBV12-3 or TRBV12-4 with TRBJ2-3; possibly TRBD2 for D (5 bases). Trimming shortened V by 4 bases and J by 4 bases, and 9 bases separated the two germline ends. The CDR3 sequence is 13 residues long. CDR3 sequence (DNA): TGTGCCAGCAGTTGGAGGTCAGCAGATACGCAGTATTTT. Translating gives CASSWRSADTQYF.

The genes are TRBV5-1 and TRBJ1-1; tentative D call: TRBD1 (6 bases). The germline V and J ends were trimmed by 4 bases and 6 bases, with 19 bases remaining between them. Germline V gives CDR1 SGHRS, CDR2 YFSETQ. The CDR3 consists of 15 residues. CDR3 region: CASSGGAGVVAEAFF. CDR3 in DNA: TGCGCCAGCAGCGGGGGGGCAGGGGTTGTGGCTGAAGCTTTCTTT.